This TCR beta chain was recorded in a study of CD8+ T cells in alopecia areata. Study results and caveats: Scalp clonality, together with expanded CD8+ clones among the top 100, fell significantly with tofacitinib.

The authors extracted RNA and reverse transcribed it into cDNA as the sequencing template. The protocol was immunoSEQ multiplex PCR, while the TCRdb copy is restricted to in-frame clones and leaves out a portion. The repertoire includes under 300,000 clones, about 62% of them detected once, and about 0.93% sits in the top ten. Trimming stripped 2 bases from V and 4 bases from J, with 6 bases between. The CDR3 is 13 residues long. Per germline, CDR1 SGHRS and CDR2 YFSETQ. Treatment defined: oral pan-JAK inhibitor, 5-10 mg twice daily. Concerning this clone itself: Its antigen is as yet unknown.

This material consisted of CD4+ T cells sorted from blood, taken between weeks 51 and 54, from a patient treated with tofacitinib. This chain uses TRBV5-1 with TRBJ2-2; D unresolved. This receptor was obtained from a human donor with alopecia areata. DNA for the CDR3: TGCGCCAGCAGCTTCTCTACCACCGGGGAGCTGTTTTTT. It translates to CASSFSTTGELFF. The variable domain in full, completed from reference TRBV5-1 and TRBJ2-2, reads KAGVTQTPRYLIKTRGQQVTLSCSPISGHRSVSWYQQTPGQGLQFLFEYFSETQRNKGNFPGRFSGRQFSNSRSEMNVSTLELGDSALYLCASSFSTTGELFFGEGSRLTVL.